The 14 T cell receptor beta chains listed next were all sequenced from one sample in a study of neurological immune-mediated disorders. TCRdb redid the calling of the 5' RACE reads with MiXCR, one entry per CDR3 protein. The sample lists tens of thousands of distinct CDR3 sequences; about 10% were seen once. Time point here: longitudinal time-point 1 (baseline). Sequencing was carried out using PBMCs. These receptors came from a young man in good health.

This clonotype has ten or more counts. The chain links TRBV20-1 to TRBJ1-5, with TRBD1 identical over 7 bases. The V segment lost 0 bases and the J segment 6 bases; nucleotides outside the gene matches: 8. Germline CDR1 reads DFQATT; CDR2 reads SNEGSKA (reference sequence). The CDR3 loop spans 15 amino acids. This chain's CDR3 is CSARDGGRGGQPQHF. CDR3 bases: TGCAGTGCTAGAGATGGAGGCAGGGGGGGTCAGCCCCAGCATTTT.

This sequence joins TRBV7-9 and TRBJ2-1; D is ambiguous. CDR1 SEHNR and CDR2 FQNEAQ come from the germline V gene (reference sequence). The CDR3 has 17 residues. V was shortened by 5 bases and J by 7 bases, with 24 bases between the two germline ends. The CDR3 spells CASSPSRLRCRYNEQFF. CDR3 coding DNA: TGTGCCAGCAGCCCCAGCCGGTTACGGTGTCGATATAATGAGCAGTTCTTC.

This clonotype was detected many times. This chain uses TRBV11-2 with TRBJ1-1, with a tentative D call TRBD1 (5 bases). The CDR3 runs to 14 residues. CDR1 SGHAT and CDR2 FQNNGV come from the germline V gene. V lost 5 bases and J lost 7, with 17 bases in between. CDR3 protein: CASSKTSGGDEAFF. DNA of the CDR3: TGTGCCAGCAGCAAGACCTCGGGGGGTGATGAAGCTTTCTTT.

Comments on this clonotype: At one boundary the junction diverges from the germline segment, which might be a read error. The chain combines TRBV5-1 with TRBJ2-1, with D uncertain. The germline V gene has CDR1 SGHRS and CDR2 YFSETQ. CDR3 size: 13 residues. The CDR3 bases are TGTGTCAGCAGCCTTGACGTTGGGAATGAGCAGTTCTTC. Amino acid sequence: CVSSLDVGNEQFF.

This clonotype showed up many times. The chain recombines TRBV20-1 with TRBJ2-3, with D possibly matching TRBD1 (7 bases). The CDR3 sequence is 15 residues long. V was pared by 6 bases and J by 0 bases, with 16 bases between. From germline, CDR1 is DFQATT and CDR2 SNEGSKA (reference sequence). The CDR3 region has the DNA TGCAGTGCCGCTCAGGGGGGATCTAGCACAGATACGCAGTATTTT. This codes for CSAAQGGSSTDTQYF.

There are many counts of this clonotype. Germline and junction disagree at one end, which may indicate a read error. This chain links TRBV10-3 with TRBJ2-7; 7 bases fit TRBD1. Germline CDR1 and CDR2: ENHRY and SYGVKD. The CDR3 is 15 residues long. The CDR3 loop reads CVISESTGSSYEQYF. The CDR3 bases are TGTGTCATCAGTGAGTCGACAGGGAGCTCCTACGAGCAGTACTTC.

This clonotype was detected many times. CDR3 sequence reads: CSVDNPAGKQFF. CDR3 sequence (DNA): TGCAGCGTTGATAACCCGGCGGGGAAGCAGTTCTTC. The rearrangement links TRBV29-1 to TRBJ2-1, with a weak D call TRBD2 (6 bases). The CDR3 has 12 amino acids. The V end was cut by 3 bases, the J end by 11 bases, with 14 bases between. Germline loops: CDR1 SQVTM, CDR2 ANQGSEA.

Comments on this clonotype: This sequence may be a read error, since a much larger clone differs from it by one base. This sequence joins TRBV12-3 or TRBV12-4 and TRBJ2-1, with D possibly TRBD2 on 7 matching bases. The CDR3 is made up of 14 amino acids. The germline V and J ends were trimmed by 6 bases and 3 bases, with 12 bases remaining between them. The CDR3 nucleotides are TGTGCCAGCAGCTTTAGGGGGGGCTACAATGAGCAGTTCTTC. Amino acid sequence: CASSFRGGYNEQFF.

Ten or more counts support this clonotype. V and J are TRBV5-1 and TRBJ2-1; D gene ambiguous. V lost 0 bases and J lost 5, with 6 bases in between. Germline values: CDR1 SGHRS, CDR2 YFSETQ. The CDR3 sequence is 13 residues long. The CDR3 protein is CASSLDSNNEQFF. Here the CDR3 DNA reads TGCGCCAGCAGCTTGGACAGTAACAATGAGCAGTTCTTC.

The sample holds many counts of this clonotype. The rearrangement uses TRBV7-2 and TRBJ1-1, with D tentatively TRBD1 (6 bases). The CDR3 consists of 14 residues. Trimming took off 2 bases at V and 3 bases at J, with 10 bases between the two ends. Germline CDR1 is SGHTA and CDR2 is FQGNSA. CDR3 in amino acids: CASSLWGADTEAFF. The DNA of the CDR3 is TGTGCCAGCAGCTTATGGGGGGCGGACACTGAAGCTTTCTTT.

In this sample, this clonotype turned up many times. CDR3 region: CASSSLPKTQYF. The CDR3 DNA sequence: TGTGCCAGCAGTTCCCTCCCGAAGACCCAGTACTTC. This sequence joins TRBV12-3 or TRBV12-4 and TRBJ2-5; D call uncertain. Trimming removed 4 bases at V and 6 bases at J, with 9 bases between. The CDR3 has 12 amino acids.

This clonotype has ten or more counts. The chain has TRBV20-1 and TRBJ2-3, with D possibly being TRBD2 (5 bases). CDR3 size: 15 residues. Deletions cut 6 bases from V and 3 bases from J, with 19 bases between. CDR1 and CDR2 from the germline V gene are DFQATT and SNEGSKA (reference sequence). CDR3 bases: TGCAGTGCGCCACGGGCGGGCGGTGGGACAGATACGCAGTATTTT. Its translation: CSAPRAGGGTDTQYF.

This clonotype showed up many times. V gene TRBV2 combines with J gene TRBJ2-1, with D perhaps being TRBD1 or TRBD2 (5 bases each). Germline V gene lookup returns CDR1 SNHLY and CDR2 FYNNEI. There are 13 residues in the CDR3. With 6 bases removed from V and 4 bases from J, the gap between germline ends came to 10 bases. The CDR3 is CASSRGRYNEQFF. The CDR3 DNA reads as TGTGCCAGCAGCCGGGGACGGTACAATGAGCAGTTCTTC.

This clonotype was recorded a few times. CDR3 nucleotide sequence: TGTGCCAGCAGTTTGTCCCCCGGGGGGCTTTCTGGTGAGCAGTACTTC. Amino acid sequence: CASSLSPGGLSGEQYF. The chain uses TRBV28 and TRBJ2-7; D may be TRBD2 (7 bases). This CDR3 region has 16 residues. V lost 3 bases to trimming and J lost 7 bases, with 22 bases between them. Germline V gene sequence: CDR1 MDHEN, CDR2 SYDVKM.